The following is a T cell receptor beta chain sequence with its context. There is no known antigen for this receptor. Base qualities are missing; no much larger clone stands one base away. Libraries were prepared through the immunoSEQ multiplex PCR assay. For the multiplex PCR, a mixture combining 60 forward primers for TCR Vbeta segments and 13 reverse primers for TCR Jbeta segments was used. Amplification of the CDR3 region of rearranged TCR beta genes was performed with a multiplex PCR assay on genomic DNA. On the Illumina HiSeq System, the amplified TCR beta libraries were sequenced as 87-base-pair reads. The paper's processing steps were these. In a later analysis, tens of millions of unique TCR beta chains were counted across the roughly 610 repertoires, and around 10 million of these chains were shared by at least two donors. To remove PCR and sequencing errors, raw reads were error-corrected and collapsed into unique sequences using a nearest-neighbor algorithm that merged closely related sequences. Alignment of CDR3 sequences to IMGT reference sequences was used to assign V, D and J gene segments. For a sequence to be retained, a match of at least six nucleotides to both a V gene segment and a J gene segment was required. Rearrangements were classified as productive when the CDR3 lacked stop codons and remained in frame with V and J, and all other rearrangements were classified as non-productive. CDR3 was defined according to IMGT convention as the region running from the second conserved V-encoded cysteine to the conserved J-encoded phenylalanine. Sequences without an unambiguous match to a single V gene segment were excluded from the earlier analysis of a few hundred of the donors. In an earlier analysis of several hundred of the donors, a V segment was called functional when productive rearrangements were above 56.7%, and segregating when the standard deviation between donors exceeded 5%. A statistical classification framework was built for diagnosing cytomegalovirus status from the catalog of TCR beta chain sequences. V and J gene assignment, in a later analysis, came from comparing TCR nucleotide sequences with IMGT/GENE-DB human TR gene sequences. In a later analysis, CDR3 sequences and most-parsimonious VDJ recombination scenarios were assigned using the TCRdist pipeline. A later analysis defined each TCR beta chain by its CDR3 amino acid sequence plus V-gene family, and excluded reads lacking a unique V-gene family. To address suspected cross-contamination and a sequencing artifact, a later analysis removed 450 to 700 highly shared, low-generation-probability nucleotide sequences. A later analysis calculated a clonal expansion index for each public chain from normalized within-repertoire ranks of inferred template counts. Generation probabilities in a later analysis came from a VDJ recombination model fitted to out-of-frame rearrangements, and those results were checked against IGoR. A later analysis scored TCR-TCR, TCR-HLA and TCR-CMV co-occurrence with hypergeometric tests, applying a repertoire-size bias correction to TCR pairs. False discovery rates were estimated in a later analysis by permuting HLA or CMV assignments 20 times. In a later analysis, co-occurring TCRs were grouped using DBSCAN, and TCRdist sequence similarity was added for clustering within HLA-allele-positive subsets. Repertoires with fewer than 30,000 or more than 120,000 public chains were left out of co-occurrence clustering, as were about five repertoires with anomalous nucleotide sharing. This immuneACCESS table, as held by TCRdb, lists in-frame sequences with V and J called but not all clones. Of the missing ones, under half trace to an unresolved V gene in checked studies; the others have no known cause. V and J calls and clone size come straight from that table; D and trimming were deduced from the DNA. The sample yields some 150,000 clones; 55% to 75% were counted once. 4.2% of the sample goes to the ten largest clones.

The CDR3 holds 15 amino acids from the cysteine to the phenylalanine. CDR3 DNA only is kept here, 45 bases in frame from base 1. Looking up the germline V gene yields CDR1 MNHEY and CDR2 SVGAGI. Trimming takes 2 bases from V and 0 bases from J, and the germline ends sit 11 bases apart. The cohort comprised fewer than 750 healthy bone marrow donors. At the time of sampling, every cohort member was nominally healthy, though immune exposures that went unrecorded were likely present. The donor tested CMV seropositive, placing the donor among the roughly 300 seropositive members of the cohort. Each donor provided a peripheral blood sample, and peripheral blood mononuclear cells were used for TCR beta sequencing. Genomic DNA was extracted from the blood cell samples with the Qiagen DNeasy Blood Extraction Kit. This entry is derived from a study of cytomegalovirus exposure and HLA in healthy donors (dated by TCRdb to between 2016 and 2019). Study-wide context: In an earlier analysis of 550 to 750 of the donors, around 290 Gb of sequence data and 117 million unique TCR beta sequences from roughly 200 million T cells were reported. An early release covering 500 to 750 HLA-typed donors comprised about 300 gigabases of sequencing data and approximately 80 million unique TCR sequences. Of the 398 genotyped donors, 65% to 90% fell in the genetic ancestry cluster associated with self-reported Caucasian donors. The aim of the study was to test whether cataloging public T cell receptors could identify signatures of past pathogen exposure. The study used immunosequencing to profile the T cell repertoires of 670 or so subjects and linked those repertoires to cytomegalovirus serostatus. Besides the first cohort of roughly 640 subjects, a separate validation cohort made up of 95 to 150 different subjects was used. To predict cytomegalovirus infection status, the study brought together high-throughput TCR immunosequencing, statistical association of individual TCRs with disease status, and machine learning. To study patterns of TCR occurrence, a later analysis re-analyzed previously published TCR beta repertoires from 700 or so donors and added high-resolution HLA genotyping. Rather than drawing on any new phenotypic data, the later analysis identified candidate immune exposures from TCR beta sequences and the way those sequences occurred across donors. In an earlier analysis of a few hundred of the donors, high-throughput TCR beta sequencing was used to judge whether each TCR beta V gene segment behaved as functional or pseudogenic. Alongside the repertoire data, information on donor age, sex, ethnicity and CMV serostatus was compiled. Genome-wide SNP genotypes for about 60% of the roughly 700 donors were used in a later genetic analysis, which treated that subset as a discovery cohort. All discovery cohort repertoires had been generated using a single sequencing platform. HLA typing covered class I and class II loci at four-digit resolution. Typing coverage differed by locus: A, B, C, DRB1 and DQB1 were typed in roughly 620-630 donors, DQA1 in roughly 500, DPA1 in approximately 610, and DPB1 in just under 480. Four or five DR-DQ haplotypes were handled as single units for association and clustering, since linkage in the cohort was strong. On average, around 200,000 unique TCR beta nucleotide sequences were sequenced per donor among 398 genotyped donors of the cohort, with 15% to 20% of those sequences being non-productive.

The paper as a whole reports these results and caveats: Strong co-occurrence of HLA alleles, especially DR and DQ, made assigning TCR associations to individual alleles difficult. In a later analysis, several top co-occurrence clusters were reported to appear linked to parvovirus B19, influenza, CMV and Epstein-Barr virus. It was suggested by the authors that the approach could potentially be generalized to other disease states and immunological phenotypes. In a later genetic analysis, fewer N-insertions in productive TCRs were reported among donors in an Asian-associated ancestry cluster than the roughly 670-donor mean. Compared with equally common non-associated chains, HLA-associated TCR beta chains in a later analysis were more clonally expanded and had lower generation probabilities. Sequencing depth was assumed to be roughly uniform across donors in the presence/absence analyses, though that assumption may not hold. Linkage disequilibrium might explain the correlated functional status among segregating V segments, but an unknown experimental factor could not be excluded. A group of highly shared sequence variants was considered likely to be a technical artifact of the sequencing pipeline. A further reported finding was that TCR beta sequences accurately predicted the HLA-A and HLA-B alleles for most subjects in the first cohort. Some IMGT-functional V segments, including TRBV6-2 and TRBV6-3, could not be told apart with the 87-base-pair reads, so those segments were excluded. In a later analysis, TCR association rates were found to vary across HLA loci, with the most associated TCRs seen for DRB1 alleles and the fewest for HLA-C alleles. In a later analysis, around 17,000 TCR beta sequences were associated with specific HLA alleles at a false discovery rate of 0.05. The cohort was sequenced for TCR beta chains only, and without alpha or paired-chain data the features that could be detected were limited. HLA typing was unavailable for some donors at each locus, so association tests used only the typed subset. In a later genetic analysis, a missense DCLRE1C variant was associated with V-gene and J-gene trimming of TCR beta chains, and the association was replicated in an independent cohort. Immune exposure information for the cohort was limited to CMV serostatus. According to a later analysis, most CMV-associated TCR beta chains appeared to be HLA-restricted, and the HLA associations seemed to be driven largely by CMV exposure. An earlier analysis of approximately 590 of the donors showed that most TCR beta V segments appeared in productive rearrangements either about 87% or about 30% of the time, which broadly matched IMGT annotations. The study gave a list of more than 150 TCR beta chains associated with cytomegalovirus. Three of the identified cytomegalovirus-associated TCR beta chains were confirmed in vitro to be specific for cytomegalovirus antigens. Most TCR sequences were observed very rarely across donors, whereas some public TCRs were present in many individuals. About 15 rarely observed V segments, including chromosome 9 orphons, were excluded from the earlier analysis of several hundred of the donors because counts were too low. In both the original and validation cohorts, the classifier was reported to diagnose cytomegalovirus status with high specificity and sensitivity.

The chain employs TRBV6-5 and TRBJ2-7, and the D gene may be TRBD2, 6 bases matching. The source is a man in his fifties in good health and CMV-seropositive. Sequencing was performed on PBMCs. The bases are TGTGCCAGCAGTTACGCGGCGGGGAGCTCCTACGAGCAGTACTTC. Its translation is CASSYAAGSSYEQYF.